This TCR beta chain comes out of a study of blood T cell repertoires in COVID-19. Clones were read by immunoSEQ multiplex PCR, and TCRdb kept only the in-frame ones, dropping some. The sample lists about 410,000 clones, around 91% occurring once. Trimming at V came to 5 bases and at J to 6 bases, leaving 4 bases not matched to a gene. The CDR3 spans 13 residues. In germline, CDR1 is MRHNA, CDR2 SNTAGT. This chain uses TRBV6-4 with TRBJ2-1; 7 bases line up with TRBD1. Specimen: peripheral blood. The TCR sequence derives from a middle-aged woman with COVID-19, enrolled during active disease. The CDR3 sequence: CASSKGQFNEQFF. The CDR3 DNA follows: TGTGCCAGCAGTAAGGGACAGTTCAATGAGCAGTTCTTC.